Given below is one TCR beta chain in context. The source of the sample is a study of cytomegalovirus exposure and HLA in healthy donors. Overall study: Of a few hundred genotyped donors, about 80% grouped in the Caucasian-associated ancestry cluster.

J was trimmed by 1 base and V by 0 bases; bases with no gene match: 2. CDR1 SGHRS and CDR2 YFSETQ come from the germline V gene. The CDR3 is 15 residues long. Donors were nominally healthy when sampled, though unrecorded immune exposures were likely. Primers for the PCR totalled 60 Vbeta and 13 Jbeta. Sequencing used immunoSEQ multiplex PCR; TCRdb keeps in-frame clones, though not all of them. The sample contains 63,000 or so clones, approximately 77% of which appear only once. Sample: PBMCs. The J gene is TRBJ2-7, the V gene TRBV5-1, with 9 nucleotides matching TRBD1. The clonotype was recovered from a woman aged 30 to 39 in good health and CMV-seropositive. Here the CDR3 reads CASSLGQGVSYEQYF. For the CDR3, the DNA is TGCGCCAGCAGCTTGGGACAGGGGGTATCCTACGAGCAGTACTTC.